This TCR beta chain was captured by sequencing in a study of T cells in Graves' hyperthyroidism and ophthalmopathy (dated by TCRdb to between 2018 and 2020). Turning to the overall study: Peripheral blood samples were taken at initial diagnosis, before any treatment was given. To identify TCR V-J signatures that set the groups apart, the researchers used a discovery cohort of more than 95 patients, made up of roughly 45 with Graves' ophthalmopathy and approximately 57 with stable Graves' hyperthyroidism. Prospective prediction of ophthalmopathy was tested in an independent validation cohort of 18 to 20 hyperthyroidism patients and some 17 patients who later progressed to ophthalmopathy. The roughly 100 discovery patients were divided at random into training and test sets in a 7:3 ratio. In addition, the study compared T-cell repertoires in thyroid tissue and in blood from five to seven Graves' hyperthyroidism patients. After sampling, hyperthyroidism patients received methimazole starting at 30 mg daily, and ophthalmopathy patients received high-dose intravenous methylprednisolone. According to the paper, TCR Vbeta CDR3 sequencing was carried out on 135 peripheral blood samples, which came from under 50 ophthalmopathy, fewer than 80 hyperthyroidism and about 17 progressor patients.

Hyperthyroidism patients were newly diagnosed, had a disease duration of under 2 months, and were aged 18 to 65 years. Exclusion was applied to patients with uncontrolled infections, other autoimmune diseases, pregnancy or lactation. Clinical symptoms, serum thyroxine and TRAb, thyroid ultrasound, and orbital computed tomography formed the basis for the diagnoses. Blood from progressor patients was drawn when they were first diagnosed with hyperthyroidism, before any ophthalmopathy symptoms appeared. Ficoll-Paque density gradient centrifugation was used to isolate PBMCs from 8 to 10 ml of fresh peripheral blood. Progressor patients were first diagnosed with Graves' hyperthyroidism and then developed ophthalmopathy during follow-up. Total RNA was extracted with Trizol reagent, and quality was checked on an Agilent 2100 Bioanalyzer. This clonotype was found many times. Its recognized antigen is unknown. No base quality information exists; no much larger clone differs at one position.

Study-wide findings and limitations: In validation, the model predicted progression to ophthalmopathy a median of 6.5 months before onset, with approximately 68% sensitivity and 72.22% specificity. Most expanded thyroid clonotypes (frequency above 0.001) were also detected in blood, suggesting blood repertoires may reflect thyroid immune responses. No statistical method was used to fix the sample size in advance, and group allocation was not hidden from the investigators. Ophthalmopathy was separated from stable hyperthyroidism by a 13 V-J signature model, with around 90% sensitivity and approximately 81% specificity obtained in cross-validation and 80%/75% obtained in testing.

Amplification of TCR beta CDR3 regions was carried out from RNA transcripts. For the first round of RT-PCR on the TCR CDR3, the HTBI primer set was used together with the Qiagen OneStep RT-PCR kit. Libraries were constructed in a second round of multiplex PCR, after which size selection and purification were carried out. Libraries were sequenced paired-end with 100 bp reads on an Illumina HiSeq2000. Per the original workflow: SOAPnuke was used to process the raw data, removing reads that contained adapters or uncalled bases, had a mean Phred below 15, or lacked an exact match to the constant primer or identifier. COPE v1.2.5 was used to merge high-quality paired reads, and clonotypes were defined as unique nucleotide sequences. Clonotypes were aligned to IMGT TRBV, TRBD and TRBJ reference segments using MiTCR v1.1. The analysis was restricted to V-J combinations with a frequency above 0.0001, which together covered 99.2% of the repertoires. A TCS score was defined as the ratio between F50 (clonal expansion) and ExV (chaos), using BLOSUM62-based TCRdist between CDR3 peptides within each V-J. Welch's t-statistics and random forest reduced fewer than 550 V-J features to 13, which were used in a naive Bayes classifier (R e1071). TCRdb itself trimmed the public reads at Q25 with fastp, ran MiXCR and retained productive beta chains. Every distinct CDR3 protein forms one entry, paired with its most common genes and DNA. TCRdb, not the original authors, processed these V and J calls. Across this sample there are under 350,000 distinct CDR3 sequences, with 10% to 15% seen only once. In total, the top ten clones hold 6.5% to 10% of the sample.

The germline V gene (reference sequence) sets CDR1 to LGHDT and CDR2 to YNNKEL. The CDR3 sequence holds 16 residues, the cysteine and phenylalanine included. Only the CDR3 DNA is retained, 48 bases long and in frame from the first base. Here V drops 0 bases and J drops 0 bases, and the junction holds 5 bases not matched to any gene. The receptor was isolated from a woman in her 30s with Graves' hyperthyroidism that later progressed to Graves' ophthalmopathy. Sequences were obtained from blood. The chain uses TRBV3-1 and TRBJ2-7, with TRBD1 matching 7 junction bases. The CDR3: CASSQDPGTDSYEQYF. The DNA reads TGTGCCAGCAGCCAAGATCCCGGGACAGACTCCTACGAGCAGTACTTC.